Below, 8 T cell receptor beta chains from the same sample are listed, as sequenced in a study of shared clonotypes between healthy human individuals. Some clones are missing from TCRdb's copy, which holds only in-frame ones; the method was immunoSEQ multiplex PCR. Here the sample spans roughly 1 million clones, around 74% being singletons. The sequenced material came from memory CD4+ T cells sorted from blood. Indicated subset: CD45RA-negative fraction. These receptors came from a man in his late teens or twenties in good health.

This rearrangement joins TRBV30 to TRBJ2-7; D is perhaps TRBD2 (5 bases). V was shortened by 3 bases and J by 2 bases, with 17 bases between the two germline ends. CDR3 length: 15 amino acids. Germline lookup yields CDR1 GTSNPN and CDR2 SVGIG (reference sequence). The CDR3 region has the DNA TGTGCCTGGAGCGTAGCACCAGACGGGGCCTACGAGCAGTACTTC. This sequence encodes CAWSVAPDGAYEQYF.

This clone was seen more than once but under ten times. The chain employs TRBV7-9 and TRBJ1-2, with a weak D call TRBD1 (5 bases). Germline CDR1 reads SEHNR; CDR2 reads FQNEAQ (reference sequence). V lost 4 bases and J lost 10, with 13 bases in between. CDR3 size: 12 residues. The CDR3 here is CASSSEGSHYTF. DNA for the CDR3: TGTGCCAGCAGCTCAGAGGGGTCACACTACACCTTC.

The chain employs TRBV6-1 and TRBJ2-7; D is possibly TRBD1 (5 bases). The CDR3 spans 14 residues. V lost 5 bases to trimming and J lost 0 bases, with 11 bases between them. The V gene's germline CDR1 is MNHNS and CDR2 SASEGT. This chain's CDR3 is CASSYGHLSYEQYF. The CDR3, as DNA: TGTGCCAGCAGTTATGGACACCTCTCCTACGAGCAGTACTTC.

This clone is a singleton in its sample. This sequence joins TRBV30 and TRBJ1-2; 7 bases map to TRBD1. This CDR3 spans 13 amino acids. V was clipped by 3 bases and J by 4 bases; unmatched bases: 5. Looked up from germline, CDR1 is GTSNPN and CDR2 is SVGIG (reference sequence). In nucleotides, the CDR3 is TGTGCCTGGAGCGGGACAGTGGTCTATGGCTACACCTTC. Its protein product is CAWSGTVVYGYTF.

The rearrangement links TRBV30 to TRBJ1-2, with D possibly TRBD1 on 6 matching bases. This CDR3 has 11 residues. Per germline, CDR1 GTSNPN and CDR2 SVGIG (reference sequence). Trimming took off 3 bases at V and 8 bases at J, with 10 bases between the two ends. This chain's CDR3 is CAWSPDSGYTF. The CDR3 DNA sequence: TGTGCCTGGAGCCCGGACAGCGGCTACACCTTC.

Remarks on this clone: A read error may explain this, as a much larger clone is one base away. CDR3 bases: TGTGCCTGGAGGGGGCTAGCGGGGGCTACGGGGGAGACCCAGTACTTC. It codes for CAWRGLAGATGETQYF. This chain joins TRBV30 and TRBJ2-5; 10 bases line up with TRBD2. Germline V gene data show CDR1 as GTSNPN and CDR2 as SVGIG (reference sequence). The CDR3 has 16 residues. The trim removed 3 bases at V and 5 bases at J, leaving 12 bases unmatched.

This rearrangement joins TRBV10-3 to TRBJ1-5; D not resolved. CDR3 size: 15 residues. V lost 4 bases, J lost 0 bases, and 10 bases lay in between. From germline, CDR1 is ENHRY and CDR2 SYGVKD. The DNA of the CDR3 is TGTGCCATCAGTGCGGGAGACGGTAGCAATCAGCCCCAGCATTTT. Encoded protein: CAISAGDGSNQPQHF.

The chain has TRBV2 and TRBJ2-3, with TRBD1 identical over 7 bases. This CDR3 has 15 residues. After removal of 7 bases from V and 2 bases from J, the junction contained 9 bases not matched to a gene. Germline CDR1 and CDR2: SNHLY and FYNNEI. CDR3 sequence (DNA): TGTGCCAGCAACATGGACAGGTTTTCCACAGATACGCAGTATTTT. This codes for CASNMDRFSTDTQYF.